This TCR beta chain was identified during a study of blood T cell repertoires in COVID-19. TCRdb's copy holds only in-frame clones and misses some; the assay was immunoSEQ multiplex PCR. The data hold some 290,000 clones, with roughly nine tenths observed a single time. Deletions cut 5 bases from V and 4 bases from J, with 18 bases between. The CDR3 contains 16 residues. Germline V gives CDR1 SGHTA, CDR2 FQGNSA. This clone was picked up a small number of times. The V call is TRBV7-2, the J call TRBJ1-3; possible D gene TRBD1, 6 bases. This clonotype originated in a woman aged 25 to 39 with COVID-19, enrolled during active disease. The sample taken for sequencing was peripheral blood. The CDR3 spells CASSLSRDTTGNTIYF. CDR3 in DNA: TGTGCCAGCAGCCTGTCCCGGGACACGACCGGAAACACCATATATTTT.